Given below is one T cell receptor (beta chain) in context. At one end the junction does not follow the germline gene, possibly because of a read error. This sample includes further DNA sequences coding for the same CDR3. This record belongs to a study of blood T cell repertoires in COVID-19. Study in general: Donors in the United States, Italy and Spain gave samples during acute or convalescent COVID-19.

Sequencing used immunoSEQ multiplex PCR; TCRdb keeps in-frame clones, though not all of them. The sample lists 150,000 to 200,000 clones, around 89% occurring once. Sequencing was carried out using peripheral blood. The source of this sequence is a woman in her twenties or thirties with acute or convalescent COVID-19.

The CDR3 DNA sequence: TGTAGTGCTAGTGTTATAGCGGGAGCGACAGCCTACGAGCAGTACTTC. It translates to CSASVIAGATAYEQYF. V gene TRBV20-1 combines with J gene TRBJ2-7, with 9 bases lining up with TRBD2. The germline V gene encodes CDR1 DFQATT and CDR2 SNEGSKA (reference sequence). CDR3 length equals 16 residues.